The 11 T cell receptor beta chains in this list originate from one sample, sequenced in a study of cytomegalovirus exposure and HLA in healthy donors. Amplification used 60 Vbeta primers and 13 Jbeta primers. This table comes from immunoSEQ multiplex PCR, and its TCRdb copy is limited to in-frame clones, with some not included. The sample gives approximately 110,000 clones, about 78% of which show up once; less than 5.5% is in the top ten. The specimen was PBMCs. These receptors were taken from a woman aged 30 to 39 in good health and CMV-seropositive.

The chain combines TRBV2 with TRBJ2-1, with unresolved D. Germline V gene sequence: CDR1 SNHLY, CDR2 FYNNEI. Trimming took 0 bases from V and 7 from J, leaving 4 bases between them. The CDR3 covers 12 residues. The DNA of the CDR3 is TGTGCCAGCAGTGAAGCTGCGAATGAGCAGTTCTTC. Translated: CASSEAANEQFF.

V gene TRBV5-1 combines with J gene TRBJ2-3; TRBD2 matches at 13 bases. Germline CDR1 reads SGHRS; CDR2 reads YFSETQ. CDR3 length: 16 amino acids. The ends lost 4 bases at V and 4 bases at J; junction bases unmatched: 6. CDR3 protein: CASSAGTSGNADTQYF. The CDR3 bases are TGCGCCAGCAGCGCGGGGACTAGCGGGAACGCAGATACGCAGTATTTT.

This clone was counted a few times. The V gene is TRBV9, the J gene TRBJ2-6; a weak D match, TRBD2 (5 bases). Germline lookup yields CDR1 SGDLS and CDR2 YYNGEE. V lost 2 bases to trimming and J lost 3 bases, with 6 bases between them. This CDR3 is built from 14 residues. CDR3 residues: CASSVGVGANVLTF. The CDR3 nucleotides read TGTGCCAGCAGCGTGGGAGTTGGGGCCAACGTCCTGACTTTC.

This clone has a handful of counts. This chain connects TRBV5-5 to TRBJ2-7; 7 nucleotides agree with TRBD2. The CDR3 is made up of 14 amino acids. Germline V gene lookup returns CDR1 SGHKS and CDR2 YYEKEE (reference sequence). The junction had 7 bases not matched to a gene; V was cut back by 4 bases and J by 3 bases. DNA for the CDR3: TGTGCCAGCAGCGGTGGACTAGGCCTCTACGAGCAGTACTTC. It yields the protein CASSGGLGLYEQYF.

The chain links TRBV25-1 to TRBJ1-2, with unresolved D. Germline loops: CDR1 MGHDK, CDR2 SYGVNS. This CDR3 spans 14 amino acids. Trimming removed 7 bases from V and 3 bases from J, with 15 bases in between. The CDR3, as DNA: TGTGCCAGCACCCCCGGCGGGAGGGACTATGGCTACACCTTC. Translating it yields CASTPGGRDYGYTF.

CDR3 amino acids: CASLEDVQPQHF. In nucleotides, the CDR3 is TGCGCCAGTCTAGAAGACGTTCAGCCCCAGCATTTT. The chain joins TRBV10-1 to TRBJ1-5, with D uncertain. V was pared by 9 bases and J by 6 bases, with 12 bases between. The germline gives CDR1 WNHNN, CDR2 SYGVQD (reference sequence). The CDR3 sequence is 12 residues long.

This clone appeared once. This chain links TRBV10-3 with TRBJ2-2, with 7 bases identical to TRBD2. Per germline, CDR1 ENHRY and CDR2 SYGVKD. The CDR3 totals 12 residues. V dropped 11 bases and J dropped 7; count of bases not matched to a gene: 7. This chain's CDR3 is CAFLLASGELFF. CDR3 nucleotides: TGTGCCTTCCTACTAGCGAGCGGGGAGCTGTTTTTT.

This chain uses TRBV2 with TRBJ1-2; D possibly corresponds to TRBD1 (5 bases). The germline V and J ends were trimmed by 3 bases and 4 bases, with 12 bases remaining between them. Per the germline V gene, CDR1 is SNHLY and CDR2 is FYNNEI. This CDR3 comprises 14 residues. This chain's CDR3 is CASSDFGAGYGYTF. Here the CDR3 DNA reads TGTGCCAGCAGTGATTTTGGGGCAGGCTATGGCTACACCTTC.

This rearrangement joins TRBV27 to TRBJ2-2, with D possibly TRBD2 on 6 matching bases. With 5 bases removed from V and 1 base from J, the gap between germline ends came to 14 bases. The CDR3 extends over 16 amino acids. CDR1 is MNHEY and CDR2 is SMNVEV in the germline V gene (reference sequence). The CDR3 loop reads CASSPGTLVNTGELFF. The CDR3 coding sequence is TGTGCCAGCAGTCCGGGGACTCTCGTGAACACCGGGGAGCTGTTTTTT.

This clone was counted once. The chain carries TRBV5-1 and TRBJ1-4; D might be TRBD1 (6 bases). Trimming took off 4 bases at V and 0 bases at J, with 13 bases between the two ends. This CDR3 is built from 16 residues. Per the germline V gene, CDR1 is SGHRS and CDR2 is YFSETQ. CDR3 protein: CASSKTGTTTNEKLFF. The CDR3 DNA reads TGCGCCAGCAGCAAAACCGGGACAACAACTAATGAAAAACTGTTTTTT.

V usage is TRBV4-1 and J usage is TRBJ2-5; TRBD2 matches 7 bases. Germline V gives CDR1 MGHRA, CDR2 YSYEKL. The CDR3 consists of 15 residues. The V gene end was trimmed by 0 bases and the J gene end by 5 bases; junction bases not matched to a gene: 6. The CDR3 here is CASSQDTTSYETQYF. The CDR3 DNA reads as TGCGCCAGCAGCCAAGACACGACTAGCTACGAGACCCAGTACTTC.